The source of this T cell receptor (beta chain) is a study of regulatory T cells in long-lasting Graves disease. Background on the study: Newly diagnosed Graves' patients had taken antithyroid drugs under 3 months.

Study observations and caveats: With a small sample size, accuracy may have been reduced. Reduced TCR diversity was observed in persistent Graves' patients versus newly diagnosed patients.

Arm-PCR of CDR3 regions and iRepertoire HTBI primers were the basis on which TCR beta libraries were built. From the multiplex PCR reads, TCRdb called clonotypes with MiXCR, one entry per CDR3 protein. The sample lists fewer than 350,000 distinct CDR3 sequences, 15% to 20% occurring once. Noted time point: newly diagnosed GD, antithyroid drugs for less than 3 months. The TCR library used RNA extracted from PBMCs. This clonotype was picked up many times. Its antigen remains unknown. Material: peripheral blood mononuclear cells (PBMCs), obtained at new diagnosis, from a patient treated with antithyroid drugs. The clonotype was recovered from a female donor with Graves disease.

The CDR3 loop is CASSSPGGEKLFF. Here the CDR3 DNA reads TGTGCCAGCAGTTCACCAGGGGGTGAAAAACTGTTTTTT. The chain combines TRBV28 with TRBJ1-4; the match to TRBD1 covers 7 bases. Germline V gene lookup returns CDR1 MDHEN and CDR2 SYDVKM. With 4 bases clipped from V and 7 bases from J, the junction kept 3 bases outside the gene matches. The CDR3 runs 13 residues.